These 9 T cell receptor beta chains came from one sample sequenced in a study of T cell responses to AZD1222 COVID-19 vaccine (dated by TCRdb to the early 2020s). Explained via the paper, the time point label denotes: baseline before first vaccination. Library creation used the immunoSEQ multiplex PCR assay. Imported from immuneACCESS, the table was reduced by TCRdb to in-frame sequences with V and J called. These copies leave out some clones; in studies compared against another copy, an unresolved V gene accounts for under half, and the cause of the remainder is not known. Within this sample are approximately 68,000 clones, with about 87% of them counted one time only. The top ten clonotypes cover about 20% of the sample. The specimen was peripheral blood, collected on day 0 of AZD1222 vaccination. The source is an adult in good health.

The CDR3 DNA reads TGTGCCAGCAGCCTCGGACAGGGAGACTACGAGCAGTACTTC. Protein: CASSLGQGDYEQYF. The chain uses TRBV7-9 and TRBJ2-7; 8 nucleotides align to TRBD1. Trimming took 5 bases from V and 3 from J; bases not matched to a gene: 6. The CDR3 has 14 residues. The V gene's germline CDR1 is SEHNR and CDR2 FQNEAQ (reference sequence). Variable domain in full (rest from reference TRBV7-9 and TRBJ2-7): DTGVSQNPRHKITKRGQNVTFRCDPISEHNRLYWYRQTLGQGPEFLTYFQNEAQLEKSRLLSDRFSAERPKGSFSTLEIQRTEQGDSAMYLCASSLGQGDYEQYFGPGTRLTVT.

V is TRBV7-6 and J is TRBJ2-7; either TRBD1 or TRBD2 may fit D (6 bases each). Per germline, CDR1 SGHVS and CDR2 FNYEAQ. The germline V and J ends were trimmed by 0 bases and 5 bases, with 14 bases remaining between them. This CDR3 contains 15 residues. CDR3 loop: CASSLAIGGSNEQYF. The CDR3 DNA is TGTGCCAGCAGCTTAGCCATAGGGGGGTCCAACGAGCAGTACTTC.

The CDR3 sequence is CASRPSGGPYEQYF. DNA for the CDR3: TGTGCCAGCCGACCCTCCGGCGGGCCCTACGAGCAGTACTTC. The chain couples TRBV19 to TRBJ2-7, with D tentatively TRBD2 (5 bases). The CDR3 length is 14 residues. Germline-derived CDR1 and CDR2 are LNHDA and SQIVND (reference sequence). Deletions cut 9 bases from V and 2 bases from J, with 17 bases between.

This clone was counted once. The chain carries TRBV21-1 and TRBJ2-3; whether TRBD1, the table's D call, matches the DNA was not checked. TRBV21-1 is a listed pseudogene. The CDR3 contains 14 residues. In DNA form, the CDR3 reads TGTGCCAGCAGCAAAGAGGGGTACACAGATACGCAGTATTTT. Translated, it gives CASSKEGYTDTQYF.

The chain joins TRBV6-6 to TRBJ2-1; 9 bases align to TRBD1. J gave up 3 bases and V 6 bases, and 3 bases lay outside the gene matches. This CDR3 spans 14 amino acids. CDR1 MNHNY and CDR2 SVGAGI come from the germline V gene (reference sequence). CDR3 region: CASSGTGLYNEQFF. The CDR3 bases are TGTGCCAGCAGCGGGACAGGGCTCTACAATGAGCAGTTCTTC.

This clone was seen only a few times. The rearrangement links TRBV6-5 to TRBJ1-5; D perhaps matches TRBD1 (6 bases). The CDR3 loop spans 13 amino acids. V lost 6 bases and J lost 7, with 13 bases in between. The germline V gene has CDR1 MNHEY and CDR2 SVGAGI. The CDR3 nucleotides are TGTGCCAGCAGCACAGGGCTTGGACAGCCCCAGCATTTT. Protein product: CASSTGLGQPQHF.

This chain connects TRBV6-1 to TRBJ2-3, with 10 bases identical to TRBD2. Trimming at V came to 3 bases and at J to 4 bases, leaving 16 bases not matched to a gene. Per germline, CDR1 MNHNS and CDR2 SASEGT. The CDR3 contains 19 residues. The CDR3 nucleotides are TGTGCCAGCAGTGACATCGGACTAGCGGCCGCGGGCCCGCCAGATACGCAGTATTTT. Its translation: CASSDIGLAAAGPPDTQYF.

This rearrangement joins TRBV3-1 (or the pseudogene TRBV3-2) to TRBJ1-5; D not certain. This CDR3 has 15 amino acids. Germline V gene sequence: CDR1 LGHDT, CDR2 YNNKEL (reference sequence). Trimming stripped 2 bases from V and 0 bases from J, with 8 bases between. The CDR3 sequence is CASSQRSYSNQPQHF. The CDR3 bases are TGTGCCAGCAGCCAACGTTCTTATAGCAATCAGCCCCAGCATTTT.

This clone was observed a few times. The genes are TRBV20-1 and TRBJ2-7; 9 bases line up with TRBD2. The junction had 9 bases not matched to a gene; V was cut back by 7 bases and J by 5 bases. CDR3 length: 13 residues. Germline V gene lookup returns CDR1 DFQATT and CDR2 SNEGSKA (reference sequence). The CDR3 DNA is TGCAGTGGTAGTAGCCAGCGGGAGGACGAGCAGTACTTC. Its translation: CSGSSQREDEQYF.